What follows are 11 T cell receptor beta chains derived from one specimen sequenced in a study of T cell responses to AZD1222 COVID-19 vaccine. The data were produced by immunoSEQ multiplex PCR, yet TCRdb's version contains in-frame clones alone and is incomplete. The data contain hundreds of thousands of clones, 93% of them singletons. The source material was peripheral blood, sampled on day 0 of MenACWY control vaccination. The source of these receptors is an adult in good health.

The chain has TRBV3-1 (or the pseudogene TRBV3-2) and TRBJ2-3; 11 bases match TRBD2. Trimming took 0 bases from V and 3 from J; bases not matched to a gene: 5. The CDR3 totals 17 residues. Germline-derived CDR1 and CDR2 are LGHDT and YNNKEL (reference sequence). CDR3 in DNA: TGTGCCAGCAGCCAAGAGTTTCCTAGCGGGAGGACAGATACGCAGTATTTT. It codes for CASSQEFPSGRTDTQYF.

This clone was seen a single time. The rearrangement uses TRBV2 and TRBJ1-1; 8 nucleotides align to TRBD1. Trimming took 7 bases from V and 10 from J; bases not matched to a gene: 5. This CDR3 region has 11 residues. CDR1 is SNHLY and CDR2 is FYNNEI in the germline V gene. The CDR3 DNA reads as TGTGCCAGCATCATAGACAGGGGAGCTTTCTTT. This translates into CASIIDRGAFF. Full variable domain (rest looked up from reference TRBV2 and TRBJ1-1): EPEVTQTPSHQVTQMGQEVILRCVPISNHLYFYWYRQILGQKVEFLVSFYNNEISEKSEIFDDQFSVERPDGSNFTLKIRSTKLEDSAMYFCASIIDRGAFFGQGTRLTVV.

The J gene is TRBJ1-4, the V gene TRBV7-9; TRBD1 aligns across 10 bases. V trimming: 4 bases; J trimming: 3 bases; junction bases outside the gene matches: 8. The CDR3 extends over 17 amino acids. Looked up from germline, CDR1 is SEHNR and CDR2 is FQNEAQ (reference sequence). As DNA, the CDR3 is TGTGCCAGCAGCTCGGGACAGGGGCTGGGGGCTAATGAAAAACTGTTTTTT. Translating gives CASSSGQGLGANEKLFF.

This chain uses TRBV2 with TRBJ2-5; 10 nucleotides match TRBD2. CDR1 and CDR2 (germline): SNHLY, FYNNEI. CDR3 length: 14 amino acids. The J segment lost 2 bases and the V segment lost 5 bases, leaving 2 bases of the junction unmatched. The CDR3 DNA is TGTGCCAGCAGTCGGACTAGCGGACAAGAGACCCAGTACTTC. It encodes CASSRTSGQETQYF.

V gene TRBV7-9 combines with J gene TRBJ1-2; D gene ambiguous. Trimming stripped 3 bases from V and 3 bases from J, with 8 bases between. Germline lookup yields CDR1 SEHNR and CDR2 FQNEAQ (reference sequence). The CDR3 runs 13 residues. The CDR3: CASSFNTDYGYTF. As DNA, the CDR3 is TGTGCCAGCAGCTTTAACACAGACTATGGCTACACCTTC.

The chain combines TRBV11-3 with TRBJ1-1; D is unresolved. With 3 bases removed from V and 5 bases from J, the gap between germline ends came to 10 bases. This CDR3 contains 13 residues. In germline, CDR1 is SGHNT, CDR2 YENEEA. CDR3 in DNA: TGTGCCAGCAGCTTTTCGGGAAGTACTGAAGCTTTCTTT. Its translation is CASSFSGSTEAFF.

The V gene is TRBV15, the J gene TRBJ1-1; no definite D call. The V and J ends lost 0 bases and 10 bases respectively, with 12 bases between them. The CDR3 spans 13 residues. Germline loops: CDR1 LNHNV, CDR2 YYDKDF (reference sequence). CDR3 nucleotides: TGTGCCACCAGCAGAGATAGCGGGGTTGTAGCTTTCTTT. This codes for CATSRDSGVVAFF.

V and J are TRBV7-8 and TRBJ2-7; no reliable D call. CDR1 is SGHVS and CDR2 is FQNEAQ in the germline V gene. CDR3 length: 13 amino acids. The V and J ends lost 5 bases and 4 bases respectively, with 12 bases between them. The CDR3 nucleotides read TGTGCCAGCAGCAGGGTTTTAGGATACGAGCAGTACTTC. This sequence encodes CASSRVLGYEQYF.

The V and J genes are TRBV6-5 and TRBJ1-6; D unclear. V lost 10 bases and J lost 7, with 17 bases in between. Germline V gene sequence: CDR1 MNHEY, CDR2 SVGAGI. This CDR3 has 14 amino acids. The CDR3 DNA reads as TGTGCCACCCACTTAGGACTCCTGAATTCACCCCTCCACTTT. Translating it yields CATHLGLLNSPLHF.

The CDR3 loop reads CASSISGGPLHTGELFF. CDR3 nucleotide sequence: TGTGCCAGTAGTATATCGGGGGGGCCGCTTCACACCGGGGAGCTGTTTTTT. The chain carries TRBV19 and TRBJ2-2; 8 bases are a match to TRBD2. CDR1 LNHDA and CDR2 SQIVND come from the germline V gene (reference sequence). The length of the CDR3 is 17 residues. J lost 3 bases, V lost 2 bases, and 8 bases had no gene match.

This CDR3 is CASSQDLTGGHYGYTF. DNA of the CDR3: TGTGCCAGCAGCCAAGATTTGACAGGGGGCCACTATGGCTACACCTTC. The chain carries TRBV4-2 and TRBJ1-2; 10 nucleotides match TRBD1. Looked up from germline, CDR1 is LGHNA and CDR2 is YNFKEQ. The CDR3 is 16 residues long. V dropped 0 bases and J dropped 3; count of bases not matched to a gene: 4.